This T cell receptor beta chain was captured in a study of CD8+ T cells in alopecia areata. Study overall: Donors of skin were C3H/HeJ mice aged roughly 6-13 months with spontaneous alopecia, and recipients were approximately 7-10-week-old female C3H/HeJ mice.

Study-level points and caveats: It was less clear whether patients shared TCRs than it was in mice, possibly because of HLA.

In regard to this clone: The antigen is undetermined. Germline and genes: mouse. The missing CDR3 end, 4 residues past where the read stops, is filled in from the germline J gene. The same CDR3 can be traced to other DNA sequences in this sample.

Cell sorting was performed on pooled cutaneous lymph node cells with CD4, CD8alpha, NKG2D, NKG2ACE and other markers. Trimming took 6 bases from V and 3 from J, leaving 7 bases between them. The CDR3 length is 12 residues. Germline V lookup: CDR1 NSQYPW, CDR2 LRSPGD (reference sequence). In each case, RNA was isolated and then reverse transcribed into cDNA as the sequencing template. Clones were sequenced by immunoSEQ multiplex PCR, and TCRdb holds only the in-frame ones, with some missing. The data show around 290,000 clones, with none appearing a single time. The source of this sequence is a C3H/HeJ mouse with alopecia areata. MHC haplotype here: H2-k. Sequenced input: CD4+ T cells sorted from a lymph node. The rearrangement links TRBV1 to TRBJ2-3; D may be TRBD1 (6 bases). CDR3 residues: CTCSDRAETLYF. The CDR3 DNA, read in part, is TGCACCTGCAGCGACAGGGCAGAA.